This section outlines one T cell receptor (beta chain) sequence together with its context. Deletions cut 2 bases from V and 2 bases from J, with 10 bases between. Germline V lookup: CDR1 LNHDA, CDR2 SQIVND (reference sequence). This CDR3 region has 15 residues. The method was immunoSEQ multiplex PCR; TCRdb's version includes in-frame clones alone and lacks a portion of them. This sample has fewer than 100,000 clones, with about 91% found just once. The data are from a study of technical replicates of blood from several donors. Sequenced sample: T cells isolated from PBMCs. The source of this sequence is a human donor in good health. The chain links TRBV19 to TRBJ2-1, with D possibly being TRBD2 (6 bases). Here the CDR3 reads CASSILATPYNEQFF. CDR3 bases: TGTGCCAGTAGTATACTAGCGACCCCCTACAATGAGCAGTTCTTC.